The count of the clone carrying this T cell receptor (beta chain) is one. Its cognate antigen is unknown. The germline V gene encodes CDR1 MNHEY and CDR2 SMNVEV (reference sequence). The V and J ends lost 6 bases and 2 bases respectively, with 17 bases between them. This CDR3 comprises 16 residues. Clones were sequenced by immunoSEQ multiplex PCR, and TCRdb holds only the in-frame ones, with some missing. The table lists approximately 84,000 clones, approximately 83% of them singletons. This sample was taken from a study of PD-1 blockade in classical Hodgkin lymphoma. Points from the study as a whole: Complete responders entered with baseline diversity on par with newly diagnosed patients, the results showed. Why the repertoires differ is still unclear, perhaps disease activity or prior therapy.

Indicated time point: cycle 4 day 1 (C4D1), after more than 5 weeks of nivolumab. Every patient had relapsed following autologous stem cell transplantation, and cohorts differed in brentuximab vedotin exposure. The input for sequencing was peripheral blood mononuclear cells (PBMCs), taken before the fourth cycle of nivolumab. This receptor was obtained from a human donor with classical Hodgkin lymphoma. V and J are TRBV27 and TRBJ2-1; tentatively, D is TRBD2 (6 bases). The CDR3 DNA follows: TGTGCCAGCAGACTGCGGGGTAGCGGAACCTACAATGAGCAGTTCTTC. Encoded protein: CASRLRGSGTYNEQFF.